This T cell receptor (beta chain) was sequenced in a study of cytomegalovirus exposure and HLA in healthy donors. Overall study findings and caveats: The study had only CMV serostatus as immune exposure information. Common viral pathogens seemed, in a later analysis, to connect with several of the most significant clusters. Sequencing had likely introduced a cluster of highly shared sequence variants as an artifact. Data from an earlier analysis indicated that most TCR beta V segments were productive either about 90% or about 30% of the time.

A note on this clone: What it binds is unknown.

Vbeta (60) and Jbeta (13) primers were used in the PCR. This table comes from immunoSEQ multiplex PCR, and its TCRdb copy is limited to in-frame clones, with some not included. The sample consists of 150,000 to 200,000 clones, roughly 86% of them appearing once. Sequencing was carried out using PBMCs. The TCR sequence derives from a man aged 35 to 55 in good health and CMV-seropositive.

Here the CDR3 reads CASSLVKGQGARLSGYTF. As DNA, the CDR3 is TGCGCCAGCAGCTTGGTCAAGGGCCAGGGGGCGCGATTAAGTGGCTACACCTTC. This chain joins TRBV5-1 and TRBJ1-2, with TRBD1 identical over 8 bases. The CDR3 runs 18 residues. CDR1 is SGHRS and CDR2 is YFSETQ in the germline V gene. The ends lost 0 bases at V and 7 bases at J; junction bases unmatched: 17.